The 3 T cell receptor beta chains presented below share a single source sample, sequenced in a study of T cells and Merkel cell carcinoma outcomes. Assay used: immunoSEQ multiplex PCR; TCRdb lists only in-frame clones, some missing. The sample records about 15,000 clones, about nine tenths being singletons. The source material was tumor tissue from Merkel cell carcinoma. These receptors all stem from a human donor with Merkel cell carcinoma.

The chain employs TRBV28 and TRBJ2-1; D may be TRBD1 (5 bases). The CDR3 consists of 15 residues. The ends were cut back, 6 bases at V and 10 bases at J, with 22 bases in the middle. The germline CDR1 and CDR2 sequences are MDHEN and SYDVKM. The CDR3 DNA sequence: TGTGCCAGCAGAGGGAACAGGTTCCCGAAAGGGGAGCAGTTCTTC. Residues: CASRGNRFPKGEQFF.

The chain joins TRBV6-1 to TRBJ2-7; D unclear. The CDR3 runs to 12 residues. The V gene's germline CDR1 is MNHNS and CDR2 SASEGT. V was trimmed by 8 bases and J by 0 bases, leaving 8 bases between them. The chain's CDR3 is CASGSDSYEQYF. Written as DNA, the CDR3 is TGTGCCAGCGGATCCGACTCCTACGAGCAGTACTTC.

V is TRBV21-1 and J is TRBJ2-5; the table assigns TRBD2, which was not confirmed against the DNA. TRBV21-1 is marked as a pseudogene. The CDR3 length is 16 residues. CDR3: CASSTFLAGGNWPQYF. The CDR3 coding sequence is TGTGCCAGCAGCACCTTTTTAGCGGGGGGGAATTGGCCCCAGTACTTC.